This T cell receptor beta chain was identified during a study of T cell changes during pregnancy in multiple sclerosis. The CDR3 sequence is 15 residues long. The germline CDR1 and CDR2 sequences are MDHEN and SYDVKM. V lost 6 bases and J lost 2; bases outside the gene matches: 7. This clone qualifies as large. The repertoire was sequenced with immunoSEQ multiplex PCR; TCRdb's copy has only in-frame clones and lacks some. This table holds about 15,000 clones, approximately 83% found once. The chain uses TRBV28 and TRBJ1-2, with 9 bases identical to TRBD1. This TCR derives from a female donor in good health, enrolled as a control in a pregnancy study. The source material was CD8+ T cells from peripheral blood mononuclear cells, sampled after pregnancy. CDR3 sequence (DNA): TGTGCCAGCAGAGTTGACAGGGGGGCCAACTATGGCTACACCTTC. It is translated as CASRVDRGANYGYTF.